This TCR beta chain came from a study of Graves' ophthalmopathy and Graves' hyperthyroidism. RNA transcripts were the source from which TCR beta CDR3 regions were amplified. Following a first-round RT-PCR that used HTBI primers, a second-round multiplex PCR was carried out. TCRdb called the multiplex PCR reads again in MiXCR, with one record for every CDR3 protein. The sample includes 650,000 to 900,000 distinct CDR3 sequences, 35% to 50% of them seen just once. This CDR3 spans 14 amino acids. After removal of 7 bases from V and 5 bases from J, the junction contained 11 bases not matched to a gene. In germline, CDR1 is SQVTM, CDR2 ANQGSEA. What supplied the PBMCs was about 9.1 ml of fresh peripheral blood. This clonotype was seen repeatedly, ten times or more. The antigen is not known. General study findings and limits: Most expanded clonotypes from thyroid (those above 0.001 frequency) were also found in blood.

This receptor was identified in an adult man with Graves' ophthalmopathy. The chain joins TRBV29-1 to TRBJ2-5; 9 bases line up with TRBD1. Material for sequencing was peripheral blood. CDR3 residues: CSAVRDRVSETQYF. The CDR3 DNA reads TGCAGCGCGGTCCGGGACAGGGTGAGCGAGACCCAGTACTTC.